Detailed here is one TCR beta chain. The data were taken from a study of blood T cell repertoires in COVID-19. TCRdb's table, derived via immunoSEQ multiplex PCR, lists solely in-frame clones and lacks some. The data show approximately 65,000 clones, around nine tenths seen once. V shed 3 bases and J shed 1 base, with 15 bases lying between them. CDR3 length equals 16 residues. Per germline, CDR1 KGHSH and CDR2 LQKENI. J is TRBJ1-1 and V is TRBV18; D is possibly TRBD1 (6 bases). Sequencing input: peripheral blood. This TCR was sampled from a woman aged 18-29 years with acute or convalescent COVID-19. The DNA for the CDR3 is TGTGCCAGCTCACCGCAACCCGGGACATCGAACACTGAAGCTTTCTTT. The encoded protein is CASSPQPGTSNTEAFF.